Listed here is a single T cell receptor beta chain. These data are taken from a study of blood T cells in healthy people across ages. The length of the CDR3 is 16 residues. A second PCR, run for 7 to 11 cycles, used a sample-barcoded 5' primer plus a J-beta primer mix. TCRdb called the 5' RACE reads again in MiXCR, with one record for every CDR3 protein. This sample has some 1,000,000 distinct CDR3 sequences, with almost 25% found just once. A further study also used this sample, focusing on T cells of mothers and their children.

The receptor comes from a girl aged 2-10 years in good health. V gene TRBV12-3 or TRBV12-4 combines with J gene TRBJ2-5; possibly TRBD1 or TRBD2 for D (5 bases each). The last part of the DNA fits TRBJ2-1 better; the J call may be wrong. Sequencing was done on a sample of blood. In DNA, the CDR3 is TGTGCCAGCAGTTTAGGGTATGACTTGGGGACCAATGAGCAGTTCTTC. Protein product: CASSLGYDLGTNEQFF.